Sequencing of this T cell receptor (beta chain) was carried out in a study of control samples from healthy donors and cancer patients (TCRdb year 2020). As for this clone: The specificity of this receptor is unknown. Base qualities are missing; no much larger clone stands one base away.

Including cysteine and phenylalanine, the CDR3 has 12 amino acids. The entry retains the CDR3 DNA only, 36 bases that are in frame from base 1. From the germline V gene (reference sequence), CDR1 is SEHNR and CDR2 is FQNEAQ. Cut back by 5 bases and 8 bases, the V and J ends lie 12 bases apart. Receptors were amplified or captured by the immunoSEQ multiplex PCR assay. Held by TCRdb, this immuneACCESS table contains in-frame sequences only and omits some clones. Under half of the omission traces to an unresolved V gene where checked; the cause of the rest is unknown. For this sample the table gives 130,000 or so clones, of which about 94% were detected only once. Approximately 15% of the sample is held by the ten biggest clonotypes.

Rearrangement joined TRBV7-9 to TRBJ1-2; the D segment could be TRBD1, given 6 matching bases. Input material: PBMCs. The sequence was collected from a man in his 60s with colorectal cancer. For the CDR3, the sequence is CASSPRTAGYTF. Here is the DNA: TGTGCCAGCAGCCCCCGGACAGCCGGCTACACCTTC.